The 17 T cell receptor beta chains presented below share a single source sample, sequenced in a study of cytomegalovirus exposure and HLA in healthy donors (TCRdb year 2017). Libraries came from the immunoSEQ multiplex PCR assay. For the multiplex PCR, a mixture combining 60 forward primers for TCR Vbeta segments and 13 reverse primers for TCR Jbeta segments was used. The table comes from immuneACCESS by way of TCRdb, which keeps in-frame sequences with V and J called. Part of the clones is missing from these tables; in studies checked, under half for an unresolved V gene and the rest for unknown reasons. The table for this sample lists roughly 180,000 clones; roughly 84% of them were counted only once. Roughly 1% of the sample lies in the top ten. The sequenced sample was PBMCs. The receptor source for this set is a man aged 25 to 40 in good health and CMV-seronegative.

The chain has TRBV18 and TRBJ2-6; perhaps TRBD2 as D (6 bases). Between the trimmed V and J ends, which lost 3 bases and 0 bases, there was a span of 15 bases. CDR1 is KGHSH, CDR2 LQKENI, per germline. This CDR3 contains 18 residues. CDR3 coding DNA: TGTGCCAGCTCACCGTTGGGGACTCCTAGCTCTGGGGCCAACGTCCTGACTTTC. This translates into CASSPLGTPSSGANVLTF.

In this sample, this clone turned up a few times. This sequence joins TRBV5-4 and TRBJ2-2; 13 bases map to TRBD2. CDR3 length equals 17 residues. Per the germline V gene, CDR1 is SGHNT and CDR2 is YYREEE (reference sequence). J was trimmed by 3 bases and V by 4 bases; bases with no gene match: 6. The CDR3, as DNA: TGTGCCAGCAGCCCGGGACTAGCGGGGACCTACACCGGGGAGCTGTTTTTT. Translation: CASSPGLAGTYTGELFF.

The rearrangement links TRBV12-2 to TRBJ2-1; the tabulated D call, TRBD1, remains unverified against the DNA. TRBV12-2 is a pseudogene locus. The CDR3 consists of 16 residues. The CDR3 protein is CASRLAIDRGNNEQFF. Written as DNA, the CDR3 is TGTGCAAGTCGCTTAGCCATCGACAGGGGTAACAATGAGCAGTTCTTC.

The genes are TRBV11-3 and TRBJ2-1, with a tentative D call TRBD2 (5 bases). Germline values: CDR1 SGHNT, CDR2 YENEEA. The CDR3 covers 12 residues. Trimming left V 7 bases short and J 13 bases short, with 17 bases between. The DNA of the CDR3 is TGTGCCAGCAATCCGGGAACAGCTGAACAGTTCTTC. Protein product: CASNPGTAEQFF.

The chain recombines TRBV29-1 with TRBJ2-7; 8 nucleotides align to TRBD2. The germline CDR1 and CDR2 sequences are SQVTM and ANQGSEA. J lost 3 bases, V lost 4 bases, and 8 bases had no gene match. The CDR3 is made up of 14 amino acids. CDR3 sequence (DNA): TGCAGCGTTGCCCAAGGGCGGGGGGACTACGAGCAGTACTTC. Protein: CSVAQGRGDYEQYF.

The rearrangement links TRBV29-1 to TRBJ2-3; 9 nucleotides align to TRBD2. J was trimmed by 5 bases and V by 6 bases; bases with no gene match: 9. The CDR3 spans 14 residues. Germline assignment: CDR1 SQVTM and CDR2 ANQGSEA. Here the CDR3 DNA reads TGCAGCGTGAAAGCGGGAGGCCTCAGAGATACGCAGTATTTT. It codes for CSVKAGGLRDTQYF.

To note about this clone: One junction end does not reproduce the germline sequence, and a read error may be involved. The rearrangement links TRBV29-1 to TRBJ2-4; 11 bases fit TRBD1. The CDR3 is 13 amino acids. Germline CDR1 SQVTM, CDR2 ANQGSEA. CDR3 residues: CSVEGQGAYIQYF. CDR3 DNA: TGCAGCGTCGAAGGACAGGGGGCATACATTCAGTACTTC.

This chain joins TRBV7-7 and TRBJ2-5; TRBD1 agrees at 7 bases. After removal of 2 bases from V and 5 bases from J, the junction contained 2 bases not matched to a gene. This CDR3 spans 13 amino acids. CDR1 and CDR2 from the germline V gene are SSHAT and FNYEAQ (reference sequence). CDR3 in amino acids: CASSLRGQETQYF. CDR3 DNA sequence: TGTGCCAGCAGCTTAAGGGGGCAGGAGACCCAGTACTTC.

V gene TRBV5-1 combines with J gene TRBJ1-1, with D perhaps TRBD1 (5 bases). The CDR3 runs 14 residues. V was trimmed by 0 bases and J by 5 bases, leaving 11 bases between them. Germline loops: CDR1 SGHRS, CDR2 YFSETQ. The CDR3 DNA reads TGCGCCAGCAGCTTGGCCGGGGGAAGTACTGAAGCTTTCTTT. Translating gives CASSLAGGSTEAFF.

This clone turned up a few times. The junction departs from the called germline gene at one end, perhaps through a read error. Written as DNA, the CDR3 is TGTTCCAGCAGCCCAGTCGGAGGGGTGAACACTGAAGCTTTCTTT. Translation: CSSSPVGGVNTEAFF. J is TRBJ1-1 and V is TRBV7-9; D possibly corresponds to TRBD1 (5 bases). The CDR3 spans 15 residues. CDR1 SEHNR and CDR2 FQNEAQ come from the germline V gene (reference sequence). The full variable domain, its missing parts supplied by reference TRBV7-9 and TRBJ1-1, is DTGVSQNPRHKITKRGQNVTFRCDPISEHNRLYWYRQTLGQGPEFLTYFQNEAQLEKSRLLSDRFSAERPKGSFSTLEIQRTEQGDSAMYLCSSSPVGGVNTEAFFGQGTRLTVV.

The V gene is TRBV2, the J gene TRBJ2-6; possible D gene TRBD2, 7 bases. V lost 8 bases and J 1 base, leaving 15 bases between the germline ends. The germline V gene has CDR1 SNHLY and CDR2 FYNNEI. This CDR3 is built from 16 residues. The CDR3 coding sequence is TGTGCCAGCGCTTATAGGGGGGGATCTGGGGCCAACGTCCTGACTTTC. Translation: CASAYRGGSGANVLTF.

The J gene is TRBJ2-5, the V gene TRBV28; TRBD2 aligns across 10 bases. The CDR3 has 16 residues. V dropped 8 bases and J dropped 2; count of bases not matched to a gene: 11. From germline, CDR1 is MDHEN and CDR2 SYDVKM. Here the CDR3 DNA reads TGTGCCAGCCACTACCTAAGCGGGAGGGGGCAAGAGACCCAGTACTTC. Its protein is CASHYLSGRGQETQYF.

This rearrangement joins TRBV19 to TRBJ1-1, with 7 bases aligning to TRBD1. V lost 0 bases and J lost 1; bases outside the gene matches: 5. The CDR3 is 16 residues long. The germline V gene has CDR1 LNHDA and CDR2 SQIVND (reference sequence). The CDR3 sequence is CASSIEEGARNTEAFF. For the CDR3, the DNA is TGTGCCAGTAGTATAGAGGAGGGGGCAAGGAACACTGAAGCTTTCTTT.

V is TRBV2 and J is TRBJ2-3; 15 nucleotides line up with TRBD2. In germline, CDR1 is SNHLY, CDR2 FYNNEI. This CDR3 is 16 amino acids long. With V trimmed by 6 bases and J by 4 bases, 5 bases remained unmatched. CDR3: CASSWTSGGAADTQYF. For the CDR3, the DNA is TGTGCCAGCAGCTGGACTAGCGGGGGGGCGGCAGATACGCAGTATTTT.

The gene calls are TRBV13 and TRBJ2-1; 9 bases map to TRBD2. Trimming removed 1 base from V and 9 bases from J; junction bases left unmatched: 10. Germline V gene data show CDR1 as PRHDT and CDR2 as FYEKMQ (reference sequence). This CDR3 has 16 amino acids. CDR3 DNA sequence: TGTGCCAGCAGCTTAGTGGCGGGAGGGCGAAAGAGTGAGCAGTTCTTC. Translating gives CASSLVAGGRKSEQFF. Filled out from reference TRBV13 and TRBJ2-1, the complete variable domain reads AAGVIQSPRHLIKEKRETATLKCYPIPRHDTVYWYQQGPGQDPQFLISFYEKMQSDKGSIPDRFSAQQFSDYHSELNMSSLELGDSALYFCASSLVAGGRKSEQFFGPGTRLTVL.

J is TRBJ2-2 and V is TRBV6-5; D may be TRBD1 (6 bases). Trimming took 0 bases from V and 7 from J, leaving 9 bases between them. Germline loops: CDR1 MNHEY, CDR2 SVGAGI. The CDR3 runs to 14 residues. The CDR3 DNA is TGTGCCAGCAGTTACTCAGGGGGTCTCGGGGAGCTGTTTTTT. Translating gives CASSYSGGLGELFF.

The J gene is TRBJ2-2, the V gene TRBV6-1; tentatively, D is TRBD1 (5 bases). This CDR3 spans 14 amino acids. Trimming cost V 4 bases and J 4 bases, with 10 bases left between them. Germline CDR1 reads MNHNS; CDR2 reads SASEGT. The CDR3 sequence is CASSVLTGTGELFF. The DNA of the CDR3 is TGTGCCAGCAGTGTTTTAACAGGCACCGGGGAGCTGTTTTTT.